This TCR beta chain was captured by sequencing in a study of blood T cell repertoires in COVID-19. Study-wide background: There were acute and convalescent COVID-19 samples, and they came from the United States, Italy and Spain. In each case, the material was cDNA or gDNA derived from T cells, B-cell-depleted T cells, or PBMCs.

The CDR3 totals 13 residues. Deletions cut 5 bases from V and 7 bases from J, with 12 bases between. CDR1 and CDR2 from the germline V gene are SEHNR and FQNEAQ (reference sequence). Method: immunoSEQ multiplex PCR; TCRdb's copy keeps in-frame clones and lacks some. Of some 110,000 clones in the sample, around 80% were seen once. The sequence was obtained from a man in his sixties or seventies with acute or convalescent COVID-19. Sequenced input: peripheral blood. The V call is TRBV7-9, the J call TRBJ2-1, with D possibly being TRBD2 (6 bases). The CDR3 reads CASSRDGGNEQFF. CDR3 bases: TGTGCCAGCAGCCGGGACGGGGGTAATGAGCAGTTCTTC.